This T cell receptor beta chain emerged from a study of blood T cell repertoires in COVID-19. Overall study context: Acute-phase and convalescent COVID-19 samples originated in the United States, Italy and Spain.

This clone was detected only once. Assay: immunoSEQ multiplex PCR; the TCRdb copy retains only in-frame clones and omits some. This sample yields about 170,000 clones, of which around 90% are seen a single time; around 2% belongs to the top ten. V was clipped by 3 bases and J by 3 bases, with 13 bases between them. The CDR3 consists of 15 residues. CDR1 is SGHRS, CDR2 YFSETQ, per germline. Sequencing input: peripheral blood. The clonotype comes from a middle-aged man who had recovered from COVID-19. The V and J genes are TRBV5-1 and TRBJ2-1; a possible D gene is TRBD1 (5 bases). The CDR3 region is CASSSTGGHYNEQFF. In DNA form, the CDR3 reads TGCGCCAGCAGCTCAACTGGCGGACACTACAATGAGCAGTTCTTC.